This T cell receptor (beta chain) was recovered during a study of cytomegalovirus exposure and HLA in healthy donors (dated 2017 in TCRdb). In terms of the full investigation: According to an earlier analysis of 550 to 750 of the donors, about 180 million T cells yielded 90 million to 140 million unique TCR beta sequences and 250 to 350 Gb of sequence data. An early release covering 550 to 650 HLA-typed donors comprised about 290 gigabases of sequencing data and approximately 80 million unique TCR sequences. Of the 350 to 450 genotyped donors, over 80% were placed in the genetic ancestry cluster associated with self-reported Caucasian donors. The aim of the study was to test whether cataloging public T cell receptors could identify signatures of past pathogen exposure. The study profiled the T cell repertoires of around 700 subjects by immunosequencing and related them to cytomegalovirus serostatus. Besides the first cohort of around 700 subjects, a separate validation cohort made up of roughly 130 different subjects was used. High-throughput TCR immunosequencing, statistical association of individual TCRs with disease status, and machine learning were combined to predict cytomegalovirus infection status. A later analysis re-analyzed previously published TCR beta repertoires from roughly 690 donors and added high-resolution HLA genotyping to study TCR occurrence patterns. In the later analysis, no new phenotypic data were used to find candidate immune exposures; instead, reliance was placed on TCR beta sequences and their occurrence across donors. An earlier analysis of fewer than 700 of the donors applied high-throughput TCR beta sequencing to assess whether each TCR beta V gene segment acted as functional or pseudogenic. Alongside the repertoire data, information on donor age, sex, ethnicity and CMV serostatus was compiled. Genome-wide SNP genotypes for about three fifths of the roughly 670 donors were used in a later genetic analysis, which treated that subset as a discovery cohort. Every repertoire in the discovery cohort had been generated on one and the same sequencing platform. HLA typing included class I and class II loci at four-digit resolution. Typing coverage differed by locus: A, B, C, DRB1 and DQB1 were typed in about 629-630 donors, DQA1 in about 500, DPA1 in approximately 610, and DPB1 in around 440. Roughly 5 DR-DQ haplotypes were handled as single units for association and clustering because linkage in the cohort was strong. Among roughly 400 genotyped donors of the cohort, an average of approximately 200,000 unique TCR beta nucleotide sequences was sequenced per donor, of which about 20% were non-productive.

Library construction relied on the immunoSEQ multiplex PCR assay. For the multiplex PCR, a mixture combining 60 forward primers for TCR Vbeta segments and 13 reverse primers for TCR Jbeta segments was used. A multiplex PCR assay on genomic DNA amplified the CDR3 region of rearranged TCR beta genes. On the Illumina HiSeq System, the amplified TCR beta libraries were sequenced as 87-base-pair reads. The original methods were these. In a later analysis, about 80 million unique TCR beta chains were counted across the 500 to 850 repertoires, and around 10 million of these chains were shared by at least two donors. To remove PCR and sequencing errors, raw reads were error-corrected and collapsed into unique sequences using a nearest-neighbor algorithm that merged closely related sequences. To assign V, D and J gene segments, CDR3 sequences were aligned to IMGT reference sequences. For a sequence to be retained, a match of at least six nucleotides to both a V gene segment and a J gene segment was required. Rearrangements were called productive when the CDR3 lacked stop codons and stayed in frame with V and J; all others were non-productive. CDR3 was defined according to IMGT convention as the region running from the second conserved V-encoded cysteine to the conserved J-encoded phenylalanine. Sequences without an unambiguous match to a single V gene segment were excluded from the earlier analysis of 450 to 750 of the donors. In an earlier analysis of 450 to 750 of the donors, a V segment was called functional when productive rearrangements were above 56.7%, and segregating when the standard deviation between donors exceeded 5%. A statistical classification framework was built for diagnosing cytomegalovirus status from the catalog of TCR beta chain sequences. A later analysis assigned V and J genes by comparing TCR nucleotide sequences with IMGT/GENE-DB human TR gene sequences. The TCRdist pipeline was used in a later analysis to assign CDR3 sequences and most-parsimonious VDJ recombination scenarios. In a later analysis, each TCR beta chain was defined by its CDR3 amino acid sequence together with its V-gene family, and reads without a unique V-gene family were excluded. As a way to deal with suspected cross-contamination and a sequencing artifact, a later analysis dropped more than 500 nucleotide sequences that were highly shared and had low generation probability. A later analysis calculated a clonal expansion index for each public chain from normalized within-repertoire ranks of inferred template counts. In a later analysis, generation probabilities were computed using a VDJ recombination model fitted to out-of-frame rearrangements, and the results were checked against IGoR. In a later analysis, TCR-TCR, TCR-HLA and TCR-CMV co-occurrence was scored with hypergeometric tests, and a repertoire-size bias correction was applied to TCR pairs. To estimate false discovery rates, a later analysis permuted the HLA or CMV assignments 20 times. In a later analysis, co-occurring TCRs were grouped with DBSCAN, and TCRdist sequence similarity was added when clustering was performed within HLA-allele-positive subsets. Co-occurrence clustering excluded repertoires with fewer than 30,000 or more than 120,000 public chains, plus five with anomalous nucleotide sharing. TCRdb retrieved this table from immuneACCESS and kept in-frame rearrangements only. Not all clones are present; in checked studies, unresolved V genes account for under half, and no reason is known for the remainder. Clonal size and the V and J genes are those of that table, whereas D and trimming came from the DNA. This sample's table contains over 200,000 clones. The ten largest make up roughly 0.89% of the sample.

In total, 500 to 700 healthy bone marrow donors made up the cohort. All cohort members were sampled while nominally healthy, although unrecorded immune exposures were likely present. The donor tested CMV seropositive, placing the donor among the approximately 290 seropositive members of the cohort. Every donor gave a peripheral blood sample, and the peripheral blood mononuclear cells from that sample were used for TCR beta sequencing. Genomic DNA was extracted from the blood cell samples with the Qiagen DNeasy Blood Extraction Kit. Concerning this clone itself: The specificity of this receptor is unknown.

Relative to germline, V is 2 bases shorter and J is 2 bases shorter, with 21 bases between their ends. Per the germline V gene, SGHVS is the CDR1 and FQNEAQ is the CDR2. The CDR3 goes from the cysteine to the phenylalanine over 18 residues. Only CDR3 DNA remains: 54 bases, in frame from the first base. General findings and caveats noted by the study authors: V-gene and J-gene trimming of TCR beta chains was associated with a missense DCLRE1C variant in a later genetic analysis, and the association was replicated in an independent cohort. In both the original and validation cohorts, the classifier was reported to diagnose cytomegalovirus status with high specificity and sensitivity. According to a later analysis, TCR association rates differed among HLA loci, with DRB1 alleles showing the most associated TCRs and HLA-C alleles showing the fewest. A later analysis found that most CMV-associated TCR beta chains appeared HLA-restricted, with HLA associations seemingly driven largely by CMV exposure. According to the authors, the approach could potentially be generalized to other disease states and immunological phenotypes. Compared with equally common non-associated chains, HLA-associated TCR beta chains in a later analysis were more clonally expanded and had lower generation probabilities. In a later genetic analysis, fewer N-insertions in productive TCRs were reported among donors in an Asian-associated ancestry cluster than the roughly 700-donor mean. Approximately 18 rarely observed V segments, including chromosome 9 orphons, were excluded from the earlier analysis of a few hundred of the donors because counts were too low. Because HLA typing was missing for some donors at each locus, association tests included only the typed subset. In an earlier analysis of about 540 of the donors, most TCR beta V segments were observed in productive rearrangements about 87% or about 30% of the time, broadly matching IMGT annotations. In vitro tests confirmed that a few of the cytomegalovirus-associated TCR beta chains recognize cytomegalovirus antigens. In a later analysis, around 17,000 TCR beta sequences were associated with specific HLA alleles at a false discovery rate of 0.05. Sequencing depth was assumed to be roughly uniform across donors in the presence/absence analyses, though that assumption may not hold. In a later analysis, several top co-occurrence clusters were reported to appear linked to parvovirus B19, influenza, CMV and Epstein-Barr virus. The sequencing pipeline was judged likely to have produced a cluster of highly shared sequence variants as a technical artifact. Only TCR beta chains were sequenced in this cohort, and the absence of alpha or paired-chain data limited detectable features. Most TCR sequences were seen in very few donors, while some public TCRs were found in many individuals. When HLA alleles, especially DR and DQ, strongly co-occurred, attributing TCR associations to individual alleles was difficult. The only immune exposure information available for the cohort was CMV serostatus. Correlated functional status among segregating V segments might be attributable to linkage disequilibrium, but an unknown experimental factor could not be ruled out. A further reported finding was that TCR beta sequences accurately predicted the HLA-A and HLA-B alleles for most subjects in the first cohort. A total of fewer than 200 TCR beta chains were listed by the study as associated with cytomegalovirus. The 87-base-pair reads could not distinguish some IMGT-functional V segments, including TRBV6-2 and TRBV6-3, so those segments were excluded.

The specimen sequenced was PBMCs. This sequence was found in a woman in her thirties in good health and CMV-seropositive. In this chain, TRBV7-8 is recombined with TRBJ1-1, with TRBD1 perhaps the D gene, on 5 matching bases. CDR3 region: CASSLRPRARTPNTEAFF. The DNA reads TGTGCCAGCAGCTTACGGCCCCGGGCCCGGACACCCAACACTGAAGCTTTCTTT.